Each of the 10 T cell receptor beta chains below was sequenced from the same sample in a study of T cell responses to AZD1222 COVID-19 vaccine. Assay: immunoSEQ multiplex PCR; the TCRdb copy retains only in-frame clones and omits some. The data show around 190,000 clones, with roughly 92% seen just once and 1% to 1.5% held by the top ten. Sequenced material: peripheral blood, taken on day 0 of AZD1222 vaccination. These receptors were taken from an adult in good health.

This clone was picked up a small number of times. This chain joins TRBV19 and TRBJ1-5; TRBD1 agrees at 7 bases. The CDR3 runs 14 residues. After removal of 5 bases from V and 8 bases from J, the junction contained 9 bases not matched to a gene. The germline CDR1 and CDR2 sequences are LNHDA and SQIVND (reference sequence). CDR3 sequence: CASSLGTAVEPQHF. The CDR3 region has the DNA TGTGCCAGTAGTCTGGGGACAGCCGTGGAGCCCCAGCATTTT.

In this sample, this clone turned up once. The same CDR3 also results from other DNA sequences found in this sample. J is TRBJ1-1 and V is TRBV12-3 or TRBV12-4; possible D gene TRBD1, 5 bases. The CDR3 runs 11 residues. Trimming removed 5 bases at V and 6 bases at J, with 7 bases between. In DNA, the CDR3 is TGTGCCAGCAGTACCAGGGCTGAAGCTTTCTTT. This encodes CASSTRAEAFF.

The sample holds one count of this clone. J is TRBJ1-1 and V is TRBV19, with D tentatively TRBD1 (5 bases). CDR1 is LNHDA and CDR2 is SQIVND in the germline V gene (reference sequence). This CDR3 contains 14 residues. The V end lost 5 bases, the J end lost 11 bases, and 21 bases lay between the germline ends. The DNA of the CDR3 is TGTGCCAGTAGTGGGTACTTGGGGGGTATGCGGGCTTTCTTT. This translates into CASSGYLGGMRAFF.

The chain uses TRBV7-3 and TRBJ1-2; D is possibly TRBD1 (6 bases). Deletions cut 6 bases from V and 4 bases from J, with 12 bases between. CDR1 SGHTA and CDR2 FQGTGA come from the germline V gene. This CDR3 has 13 residues. Written as DNA, the CDR3 is TGTGCCAGCAGGTCGACAGGCGTCTATGGCTACACCTTC. Residues: CASRSTGVYGYTF.

The chain has TRBV7-6 and TRBJ2-5; 9 nucleotides line up with TRBD1. This CDR3 is 17 amino acids long. V was clipped by 3 bases and J by 5 bases; unmatched bases: 13. The germline CDR1 and CDR2 sequences are SGHVS and FNYEAQ. The CDR3 DNA follows: TGTGCCAGCAGCTTTGGGGGGGGACAGGGCCCGTACGAGACCCAGTACTTC. Translating gives CASSFGGGQGPYETQYF.

The V call is TRBV20-1, the J call TRBJ1-4, with D uncertain. The V and J ends lost 3 bases and 2 bases respectively, with 10 bases between them. The CDR3 contains 14 residues. Looked up from germline, CDR1 is DFQATT and CDR2 is SNEGSKA (reference sequence). CDR3 protein: CSASPTGTNEKLFF. The CDR3 DNA reads TGCAGTGCTAGTCCAACGGGGACTAATGAAAAACTGTTTTTT.

The chain's CDR3 is CASSEGHREDQPQHF. DNA of the CDR3: TGTGCCAGCAGTGAGGGACACCGAGAAGATCAGCCCCAGCATTTT. The J gene is TRBJ1-5, the V gene TRBV2; a weak D match, TRBD1 (6 bases). V shed 3 bases and J shed 5 bases, with 14 bases lying between them. Germline CDR1 reads SNHLY; CDR2 reads FYNNEI. CDR3 length equals 15 residues.

The chain links TRBV9 to TRBJ2-2, with D tentatively TRBD2 (6 bases). Germline values: CDR1 SGDLS, CDR2 YYNGEE. The V end was cut by 5 bases, the J end by 2 bases, with 7 bases between. The CDR3 has 13 amino acids. The CDR3 region has the DNA TGTGCCAGCAGGGGGGGAAACACCGGGGAGCTGTTTTTT. Translating it yields CASRGGNTGELFF.

This chain joins TRBV30 and TRBJ1-5; D not resolved. V was pared by 1 base and J by 3 bases, with 7 bases between. The germline gives CDR1 GTSNPN, CDR2 SVGIG (reference sequence). This CDR3 has 13 amino acids. CDR3 amino acids: CAWSGAVNQPQHF. The CDR3 bases are TGTGCCTGGAGTGGGGCCGTCAATCAGCCCCAGCATTTT.

V and J are TRBV3-1 (or the pseudogene TRBV3-2) and TRBJ2-7, with D perhaps given as TRBD1 or TRBD2 (5 bases each). The CDR3 length is 14 residues. Germline CDR1 LGHDT, CDR2 YNNKEL (reference sequence). V was pared by 6 bases and J by 3 bases, with 15 bases between. This CDR3 reads CASSGTVSGYEQYF. CDR3 DNA sequence: TGTGCCAGCAGTGGGACGGTCTCGGGCTACGAGCAGTACTTC.